This T cell receptor beta chain was recorded in a study of blood T cell repertoires in COVID-19. Looking at the study overall: Sites in the United States, Italy and Spain provided acute and convalescent COVID-19 samples. The cDNA or gDNA used as material had been derived from T cells, B-cell-depleted T cells, or PBMCs.

In the study's own analysis: Nucleated cell counts were estimated from reference gene primer amplification. Using immunoSEQ multiplex PCR, the repertoire was profiled, and TCRdb retains in-frame clones only, with some absent. V and J calls plus clone size are reproduced from that table; the DNA served to infer D and trimming. The sample consists of about 26,000 clones, around 93% of them appearing once. This CDR3 comprises 14 residues. Trimming removed 6 bases from V and 8 bases from J; junction bases left unmatched: 9. Germline CDR1 is MGHDK and CDR2 is SYGVNS. This sequence originates from a human donor in a cohort sampled during active COVID-19. The chain has TRBV25-1 and TRBJ2-3; TRBD1 aligns across 9 bases. Sequencing used peripheral blood. This chain's CDR3 is CASRPGQGRGTQYF. The CDR3 DNA reads TGTGCCAGCAGACCGGGACAGGGAAGAGGTACGCAGTATTTT.